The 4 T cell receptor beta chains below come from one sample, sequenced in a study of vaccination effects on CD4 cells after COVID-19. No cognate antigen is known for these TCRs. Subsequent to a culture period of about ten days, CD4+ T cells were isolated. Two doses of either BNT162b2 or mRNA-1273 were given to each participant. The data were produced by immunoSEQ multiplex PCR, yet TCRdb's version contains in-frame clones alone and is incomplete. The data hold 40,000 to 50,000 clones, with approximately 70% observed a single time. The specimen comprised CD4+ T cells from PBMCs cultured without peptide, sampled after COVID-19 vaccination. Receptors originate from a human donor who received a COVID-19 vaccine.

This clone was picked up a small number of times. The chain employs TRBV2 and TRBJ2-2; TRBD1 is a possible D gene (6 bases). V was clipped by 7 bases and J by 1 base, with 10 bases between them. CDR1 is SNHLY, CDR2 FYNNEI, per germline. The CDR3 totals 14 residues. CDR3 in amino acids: CASTSGQNTGELFF. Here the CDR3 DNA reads TGTGCCAGCACTTCGGGACAGAACACCGGGGAGCTGTTTTTT.

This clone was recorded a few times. The CDR3 protein is CASGWGSRLNQREIYNEQFF. In nucleotides, the CDR3 is TGTGCTAGTGGTTGGGGTTCCCGGCTCAATCAGCGGGAGATCTACAATGAGCAGTTCTTC. The chain joins TRBV12-5 to TRBJ2-1, with 8 bases fitting TRBD2. Germline-derived CDR1 and CDR2 are LGHNT and FRNRAP. Trimming cost V 4 bases and J 3 bases; bases outside gene matches: 20. The CDR3 covers 20 residues.

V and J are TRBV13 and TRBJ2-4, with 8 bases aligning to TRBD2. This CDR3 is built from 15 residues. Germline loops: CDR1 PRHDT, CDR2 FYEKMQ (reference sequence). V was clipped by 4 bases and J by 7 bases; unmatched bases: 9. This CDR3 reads CASSSPSGSGNIQYF. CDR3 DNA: TGTGCCAGCAGCTCTCCAAGCGGGAGTGGTAACATTCAGTACTTC.

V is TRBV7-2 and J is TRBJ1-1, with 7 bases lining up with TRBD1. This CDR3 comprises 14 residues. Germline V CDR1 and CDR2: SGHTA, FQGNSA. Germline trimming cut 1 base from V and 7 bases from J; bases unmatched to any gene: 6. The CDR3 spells CASSLGQGWSEAFF. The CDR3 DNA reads TGTGCCAGCAGCTTAGGACAGGGCTGGAGTGAAGCTTTCTTT.